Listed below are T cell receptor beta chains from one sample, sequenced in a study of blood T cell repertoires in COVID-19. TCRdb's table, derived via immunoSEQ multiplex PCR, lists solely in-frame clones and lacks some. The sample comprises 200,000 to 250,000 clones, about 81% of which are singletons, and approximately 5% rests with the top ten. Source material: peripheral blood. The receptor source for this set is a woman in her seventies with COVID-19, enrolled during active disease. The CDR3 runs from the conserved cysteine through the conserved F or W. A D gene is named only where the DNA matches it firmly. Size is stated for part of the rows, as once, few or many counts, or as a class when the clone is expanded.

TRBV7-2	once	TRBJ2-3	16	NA	TGTGCCAGCAGCCCTACTAGGGCCCTCCTTACAGATACGCAGTATTTT	CASSPTRALLTDTQYF
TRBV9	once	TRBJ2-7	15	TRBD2	TGTGCCAGCAGCGTTGAGTGGACTAGCTCCTACGAGCAGTACTTC	CASSVEWTSSYEQYF
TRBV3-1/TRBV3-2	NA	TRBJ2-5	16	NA	TGTGCCAGCAGCCAAGGTACGAGCGGGTCCCAAGAGACCCAGTACTTC	CASSQGTSGSQETQYF
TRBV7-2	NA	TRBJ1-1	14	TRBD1	TGTGCCAGCAGTCAAAACAGGGGGAACACTGAAGCTTTCTTT	CASSQNRGNTEAFF
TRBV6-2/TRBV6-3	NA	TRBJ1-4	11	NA	TGTGCCAGCAGTTATGGTCTGGCACTGTTTTTT	CASSYGLALFF
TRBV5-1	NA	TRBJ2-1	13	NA	TGCGCCAGCAGCTTAGACTTGGTAGGCGAGCAGTTCTTC	CASSLDLVGEQFF
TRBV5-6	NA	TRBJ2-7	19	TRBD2	TGTGCCAGCAGCTTTATTCGTTTTGGGACTAGCGGGACATCGTACGAGCAGTACTTC	CASSFIRFGTSGTSYEQYF
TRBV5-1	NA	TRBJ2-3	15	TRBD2	TGCGCCAGCAGCTTAGAGCGGGACCGCACAGATACGCAGTATTTT	CASSLERDRTDTQYF
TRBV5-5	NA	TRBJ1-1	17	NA	TGTGCCAGCAGCTTTACACCGAGACAGGCCGAGAACACTGAAGCTTTCTTT	CASSFTPRQAENTEAFF
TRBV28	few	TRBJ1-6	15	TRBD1	TGTGCCAGCCGTACGGCCGGGACAGGGAATTCACCCCTCCACTTT	CASRTAGTGNSPLHF
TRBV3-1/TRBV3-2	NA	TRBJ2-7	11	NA	TGTGCCAGCAGCCAACAGGGGGAGCAGTACTTC	CASSQQGEQYF
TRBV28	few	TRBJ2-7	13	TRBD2	TGTGCCAGCAGCTGGACTAGCGGGAATCTGTTGTACTTC	CASSWTSGNLLYF
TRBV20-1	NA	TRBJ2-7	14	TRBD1	TGCAGTGCTAGTCCGACAGGGGAAGGCTACGAGCAGTACTTC	CSASPTGEGYEQYF
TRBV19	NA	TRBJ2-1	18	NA	TGTGCCAGTAGTATGAATCGTTACGGTGCAGGGCCGGTAAATGAGCAGTTCTTC	CASSMNRYGAGPVNEQFF
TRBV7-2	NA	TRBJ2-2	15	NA	TGTGCCAGCAGGTTCAGCGGGCCGAACACCGGGGAGCTGTTTTTT	CASRFSGPNTGELFF
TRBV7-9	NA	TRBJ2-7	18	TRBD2	TGTGCCAGCAGTGGCCGTGGGGGGACTAGCGGGGTCACCTACGAGCAGTACTTC	CASSGRGGTSGVTYEQYF
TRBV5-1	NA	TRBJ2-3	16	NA	TGCGCCAGCAGCTTGGGACTTCAGCCGTCCACAGATACGCAGTATTTT	CASSLGLQPSTDTQYF
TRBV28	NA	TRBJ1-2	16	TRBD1	TGTGCCAGCAGTTTACGGACAGGGGTGGGTAGAAATGGCTACACCTTC	CASSLRTGVGRNGYTF
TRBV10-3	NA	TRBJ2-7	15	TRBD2	TGTGCCATCAGGGGGACTAGCGGGAGAATGATACCTCCGAAATTC	CAIRGTSGRMIPPKF
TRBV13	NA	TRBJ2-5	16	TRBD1	TGTGCCAGCAGCCGAAGGAGAGGGGGCGTGTTAGAGACCCAGTACTTC	CASSRRRGGVLETQYF
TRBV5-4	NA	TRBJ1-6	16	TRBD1	TGTGCCAGCACCTCGGAAGGGGGCCTCTATAATTCACCCCTCCACTTT	CASTSEGGLYNSPLHF
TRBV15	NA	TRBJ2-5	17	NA	TGTGCCACCAGCAGAGATAAGGTGGCAGGGGAGAGAGAGACCCAGTACTTC	CATSRDKVAGERETQYF
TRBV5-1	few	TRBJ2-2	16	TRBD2	TGCGCCAGCAGCTTCCTCGCGGGAGGGAACACCGGGGAGCTGTTTTTT	CASSFLAGGNTGELFF
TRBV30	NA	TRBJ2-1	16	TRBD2	TGTGCCTGGAACAACCCTAGCGGGATGCACCTCAGTGAGCAGTTCTTC	CAWNNPSGMHLSEQFF
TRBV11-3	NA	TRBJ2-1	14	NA	TGTGCCAGCAGCTCTACGGGCGCCGGGGAGGAGCAGTTCTTC	CASSSTGAGEEQFF
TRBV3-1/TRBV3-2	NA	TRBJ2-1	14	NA	TGTGCCAGCAGCCAATCCCTCCGGGGGAGTGAGCAGTTCTTC	CASSQSLRGSEQFF
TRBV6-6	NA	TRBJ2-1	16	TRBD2	TGTGCCAGCAGTTACGCGACTAGCGGGAGATGGGATGAGCAGTTCTTC	CASSYATSGRWDEQFF
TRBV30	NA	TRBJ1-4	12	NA	TGTGCCTGGACAGGGCGGAATGAAAAACTGTTTTTT	CAWTGRNEKLFF
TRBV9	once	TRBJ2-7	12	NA	TGTGCCAGCAGCGTAGATGACTCCGAGCAGTACTTC	CASSVDDSEQYF
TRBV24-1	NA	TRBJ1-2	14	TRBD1	TGTGCCACCAGTGATCGGGCAGGGGGCATTGGCTACACCTTC	CATSDRAGGIGYTF
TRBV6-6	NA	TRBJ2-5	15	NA	TGTGCCAGCAGTTACGGGGGGGCAGGGCAAGAGACCCAGTACTTC	CASSYGGAGQETQYF
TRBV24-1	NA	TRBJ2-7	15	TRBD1	TGTGCCACCAGTGCCGCGGGACAGGACTCCTACGAGCAGTACTTC	CATSAAGQDSYEQYF
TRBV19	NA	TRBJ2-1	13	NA	TGTGCCAGTTCCAGCGCCGTCTACAATGAGCAGTTCTTC	CASSSAVYNEQFF
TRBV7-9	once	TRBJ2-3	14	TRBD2	TGTGCCACCCAGGTGCGGGAGAGCACAGATACGCAGTATTTT	CATQVRESTDTQYF
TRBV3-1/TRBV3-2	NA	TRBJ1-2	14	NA	TGTGCCAGCAGCCAAGTCGAGGGCTCCGCTGGCTACACCTTC	CASSQVEGSAGYTF
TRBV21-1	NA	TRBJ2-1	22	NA	TGTGCCAGCAGCAACTTTTATTTTGTGTTCATGGGTCTCCGGAGCTCCTACAATGAGCAGTTCTTC	CASSNFYFVFMGLRSSYNEQFF
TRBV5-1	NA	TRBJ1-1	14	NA	TGCGCCAGCAGCAGCACCACGGCGGACACTGAAGCTTTCTTT	CASSSTTADTEAFF
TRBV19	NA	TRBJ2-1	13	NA	TGTGCCAGTAGTAGGGCTGGGAGGAATGAGCAGTTCTTC	CASSRAGRNEQFF
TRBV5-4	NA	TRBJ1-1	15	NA	TGTGCCAGCAGCTTGCCAGGGCTAATGAACACTGAAGCTTTCTTT	CASSLPGLMNTEAFF
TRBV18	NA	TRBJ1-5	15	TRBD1	TGTGCCAGCTCCCTAGAGACAGGGGGTAAACAGCCCCAGCATTTT	CASSLETGGKQPQHF
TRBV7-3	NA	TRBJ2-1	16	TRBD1	TGTGCCAGCAGCGACCCCGGGACAGGGGTTAGGGATGAGCAGTTCTTC	CASSDPGTGVRDEQFF